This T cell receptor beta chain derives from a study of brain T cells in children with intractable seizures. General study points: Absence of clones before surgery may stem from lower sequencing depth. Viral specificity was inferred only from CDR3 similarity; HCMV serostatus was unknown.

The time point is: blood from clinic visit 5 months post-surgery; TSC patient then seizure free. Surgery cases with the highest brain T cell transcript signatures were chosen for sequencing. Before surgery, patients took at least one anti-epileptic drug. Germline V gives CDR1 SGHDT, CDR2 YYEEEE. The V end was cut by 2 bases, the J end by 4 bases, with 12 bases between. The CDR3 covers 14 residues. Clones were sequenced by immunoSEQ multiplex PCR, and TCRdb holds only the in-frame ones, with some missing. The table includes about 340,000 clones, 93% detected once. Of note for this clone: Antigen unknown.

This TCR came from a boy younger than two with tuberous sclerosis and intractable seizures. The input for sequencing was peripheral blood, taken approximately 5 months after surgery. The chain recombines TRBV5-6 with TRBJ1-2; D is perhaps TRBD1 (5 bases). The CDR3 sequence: CASSLRSGAYGYTF. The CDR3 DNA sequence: TGTGCCAGCAGCTTAAGGTCCGGGGCCTATGGCTACACCTTC.